This TCR beta chain was found in a study of a mutant IDH1 vaccine in newly diagnosed glioma. Study information: Most patients had received both radiotherapy and temozolomide, the prior options being radiotherapy, temozolomide, or both.

Time point indicated: baseline, week 1 (first vaccination visit). As for treatment: pre-vaccination baseline after standard-of-care therapy. Overall study findings and caveats: The occurrence of vaccine-induced immune responses was seen in more than 85% of patients.

Concerning this clone itself: Its antigen is not known.

TCRdb keeps only in-frame clones here, not all; method: immunoSEQ multiplex PCR. This table holds tens of thousands of clones, 65% to 85% found once. The clonotype comes from a woman between 18 and 29 years old with glioma. Some clones in this sample may be carry-over from other donors' samples. The specimen comprised peripheral blood mononuclear cells (PBMCs), sampled from a glioma patient treated with radiotherapy, temozolomide or both.

Here the CDR3 DNA reads TGCAGCGTTGATCAGGGGCAGGCAAGCACAGATACGCAGTATTTT. Protein: CSVDQGQASTDTQYF. The chain has TRBV29-1 and TRBJ2-3, with D possibly TRBD1 on 6 matching bases. The CDR3 loop spans 15 amino acids. The germline gives CDR1 SQVTM, CDR2 ANQGSEA. V lost 3 bases and J lost 0, with 13 bases in between.